The 8 T cell receptor beta chains below all came from one sample that was sequenced in a study of cytomegalovirus exposure and HLA in healthy donors. The PCR had 60 Vbeta and 13 Jbeta primers. Clones were sequenced by immunoSEQ multiplex PCR, and TCRdb holds only the in-frame ones, with some missing. The sample lists about 140,000 clones, roughly 80% occurring once. The sample was PBMCs. These receptor sequences come from a male donor in good health and CMV-seronegative.

This clone was found once. At one end, the junction sequence differs from germline, possibly due to a read error. The J gene is TRBJ2-4, the V gene TRBV4-3; D gene uncertain. The CDR3 is 15 amino acids. Germline loops: CDR1 LGHNA, CDR2 YSLEER. CDR3 sequence reads: CASSQDSSSWNSQYF. DNA for the CDR3: TGCGCCAGCAGCCAAGATTCGAGTAGTTGGAACAGTCAGTACTTC.

The V and J genes are TRBV7-9 and TRBJ2-7, with 8 bases lining up with TRBD1. The CDR3 consists of 14 residues. CDR1 SEHNR and CDR2 FQNEAQ come from the germline V gene (reference sequence). V was clipped by 4 bases and J by 3 bases; unmatched bases: 5. The CDR3 nucleotides are TGTGCCAGCAGCTCCACAGACAGGGGCTACGAGCAGTACTTC. This codes for CASSSTDRGYEQYF.

The chain joins TRBV6-1 to TRBJ2-7; D possibly corresponds to TRBD1 (6 bases). Per the germline V gene, CDR1 is MNHNS and CDR2 is SASEGT. Trimming took 8 bases from V and 0 from J, leaving 11 bases between them. The CDR3 has 13 amino acids. The CDR3 DNA is TGTGCCAGCTCGACAGGTAGCTCCTACGAGCAGTACTTC. Amino acids: CASSTGSSYEQYF.

V usage is TRBV27 and J usage is TRBJ2-3; 7 bases map to TRBD2. The ends lost 6 bases at V and 6 bases at J; junction bases unmatched: 9. Germline lookup yields CDR1 MNHEY and CDR2 SMNVEV (reference sequence). The CDR3 covers 14 residues. The CDR3 reads CASSPRLAGDTQYF. CDR3 nucleotide sequence: TGTGCCAGCAGCCCAAGACTAGCTGGGGATACGCAGTATTTT.

The chain couples TRBV9 to TRBJ2-1; D call uncertain. Per the germline V gene, CDR1 is SGDLS and CDR2 is YYNGEE. The CDR3 has 15 residues. Trimming removed 3 bases from V and 0 bases from J, with 10 bases in between. CDR3 bases: TGTGCCAGCAGCGGACATGAAAGCTCCTACAATGAGCAGTTCTTC. Its protein product is CASSGHESSYNEQFF.

This clone was observed a handful of times. The gene calls are TRBV18 and TRBJ1-2; 7 nucleotides match TRBD1. The CDR3 totals 16 residues. The trim removed 6 bases at V and 4 bases at J, leaving 14 bases unmatched. Germline V gene lookup returns CDR1 KGHSH and CDR2 LQKENI. CDR3 region: CASSRDRQGQAYGYTF. The CDR3 nucleotides are TGTGCCAGCTCCCGGGACCGACAGGGACAAGCCTATGGCTACACCTTC.

The chain joins TRBV5-5 to TRBJ2-5, with 8 bases matching TRBD1. V was clipped by 0 bases and J by 5 bases; unmatched bases: 18. Germline V gene sequence: CDR1 SGHKS, CDR2 YYEKEE (reference sequence). The CDR3 runs to 19 residues. The CDR3 coding sequence is TGTGCCAGCAGCTTGGTAGGACAGGGTTCGGTAACCTGGCGGGAGACCCAGTACTTC. Its protein is CASSLVGQGSVTWRETQYF.

The chain recombines TRBV10-3 with TRBJ2-3; 9 nucleotides match TRBD2. CDR3 length: 14 amino acids. V dropped 6 bases and J dropped 1; count of bases not matched to a gene: 2. Germline V lookup: CDR1 ENHRY, CDR2 SYGVKD. CDR3 loop: CAISRTSGTDTQYF. DNA of the CDR3: TGTGCCATCAGCCGGACTAGCGGCACAGATACGCAGTATTTT.